The clone carrying this T cell receptor beta chain was detected many times. The record originates from a study of T cells after yellow fever vaccination. Study-wide context: Memory subsets EM, EMRA, CM and Tscm were separated by sorting based on CD3, CD45RA, CCR7 and CD95.

CDR1 and CDR2 from the germline V gene are LNHDA and SQIVND (reference sequence). This CDR3 spans 15 amino acids. V was pared by 4 bases and J by 5 bases, with 10 bases of the junction left unmatched. From the 5' RACE reads, TCRdb called clonotypes with MiXCR, one entry per CDR3 protein. The table has tens of thousands of distinct CDR3 sequences, 5.5% seen once. V gene TRBV19 combines with J gene TRBJ2-7, with 8 bases matching TRBD2. The sample consisted of PBMCs, either bulk or a sorted T-cell subset (CD4+, CD8+, memory, or dextramer-sorted; not recorded which), taken 15 days after the yellow fever booster vaccination. The receptor comes from a man younger than 40 who received the YFV17D yellow fever vaccine. The CDR3 sequence: CASSNPGTRINEQYF. The CDR3 nucleotides read TGTGCCAGTAGTAATCCCGGGACTAGGATCAACGAGCAGTACTTC.